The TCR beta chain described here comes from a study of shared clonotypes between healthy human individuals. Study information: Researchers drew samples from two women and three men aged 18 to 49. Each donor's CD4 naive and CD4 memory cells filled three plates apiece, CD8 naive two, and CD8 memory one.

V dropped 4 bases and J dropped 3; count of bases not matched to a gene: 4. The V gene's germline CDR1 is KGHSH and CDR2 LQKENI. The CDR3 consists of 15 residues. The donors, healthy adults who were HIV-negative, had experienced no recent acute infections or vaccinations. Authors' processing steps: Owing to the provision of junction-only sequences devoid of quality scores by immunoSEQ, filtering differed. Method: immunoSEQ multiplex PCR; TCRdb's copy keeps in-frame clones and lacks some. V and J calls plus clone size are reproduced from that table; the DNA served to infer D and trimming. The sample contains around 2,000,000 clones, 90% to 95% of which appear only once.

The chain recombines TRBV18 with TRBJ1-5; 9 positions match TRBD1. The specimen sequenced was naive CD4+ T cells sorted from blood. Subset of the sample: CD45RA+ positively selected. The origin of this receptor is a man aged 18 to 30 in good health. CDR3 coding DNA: TGTGCCAGCTCACACGGGACAGGGAACAATCAGCCCCAGCATTTT. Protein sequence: CASSHGTGNNQPQHF.